This T cell receptor beta chain was identified in a study of Tregs in tolerant kidney transplant recipients. Related graft donors supplied nonmyeloablative bone marrow transplants, and mixed chimerism was transient. CD4+CD25+CD127- Tregs, CD4+CD25- non-Tregs, CD4 and CD8 cells were sorted. This clone was seen a single time. Its antigen remains unidentified. This specimen includes other DNA sequences encoding the same CDR3. Overall study results and limits: Few patients were studied, so findings need validation in larger groups. Biological reproducibility was not directly addressed in this study. Changing PCR primers prevented nucleotide comparison between some patients' samples.

This CDR3 contains 14 residues. Between the trimmed V and J ends, which lost 1 base and 7 bases, there was a span of 9 bases. The V gene's germline CDR1 is SGDLS and CDR2 YYNGEE. Data came from immunoSEQ multiplex PCR; TCRdb stores just in-frame clones and leaves some out. This table has about 81,000 clones, about 91% appearing once. This sequence was found in a human patient who received a combined kidney and bone marrow transplant. Part of the T cells may come from the graft donor. The source material was CD4+ T cells from blood (PBMCs), sampled 24 months after the transplant. The V call is TRBV9, the J call TRBJ1-6; tentatively, D is TRBD1 (6 bases). The chain's CDR3 is CASSVRQENSPLHF. The CDR3 region has the DNA TGTGCCAGCAGCGTAAGACAGGAAAATTCACCCCTCCACTTT.